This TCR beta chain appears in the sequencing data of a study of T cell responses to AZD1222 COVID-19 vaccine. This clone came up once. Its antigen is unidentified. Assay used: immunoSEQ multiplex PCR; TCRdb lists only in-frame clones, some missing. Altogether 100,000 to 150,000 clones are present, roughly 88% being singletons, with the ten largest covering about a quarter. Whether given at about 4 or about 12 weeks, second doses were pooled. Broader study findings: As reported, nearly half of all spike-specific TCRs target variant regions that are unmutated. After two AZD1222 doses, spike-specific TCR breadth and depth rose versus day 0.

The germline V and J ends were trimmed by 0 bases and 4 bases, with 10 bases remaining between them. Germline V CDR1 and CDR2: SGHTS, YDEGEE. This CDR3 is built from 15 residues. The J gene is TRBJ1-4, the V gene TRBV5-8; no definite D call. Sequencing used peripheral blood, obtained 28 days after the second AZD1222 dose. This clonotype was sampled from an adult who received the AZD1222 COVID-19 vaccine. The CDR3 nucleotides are TGTGCCAGCAGCTTGGAGAGACGGAGTAATGAAAAACTGTTTTTT. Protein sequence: CASSLERRSNEKLFF.